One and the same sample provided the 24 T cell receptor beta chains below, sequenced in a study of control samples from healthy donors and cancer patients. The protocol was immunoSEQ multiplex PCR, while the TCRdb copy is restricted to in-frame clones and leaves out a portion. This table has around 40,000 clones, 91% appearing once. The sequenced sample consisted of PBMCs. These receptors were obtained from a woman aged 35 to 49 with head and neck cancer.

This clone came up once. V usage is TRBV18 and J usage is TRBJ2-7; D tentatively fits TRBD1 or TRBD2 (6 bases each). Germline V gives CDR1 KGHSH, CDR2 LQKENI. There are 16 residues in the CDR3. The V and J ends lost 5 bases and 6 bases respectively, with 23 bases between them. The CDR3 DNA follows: TGTGCCAGCTCAGCTGTTGGGGGGCAAATGGGTGCCGAGCAGTACTTC. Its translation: CASSAVGGQMGAEQYF.

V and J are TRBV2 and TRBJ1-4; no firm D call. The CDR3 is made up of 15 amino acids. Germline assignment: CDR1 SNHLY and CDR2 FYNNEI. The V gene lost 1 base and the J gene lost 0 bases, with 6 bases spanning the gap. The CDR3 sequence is CASSEGISTNEKLFF. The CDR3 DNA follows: TGTGCCAGCAGTGAAGGGATATCAACTAATGAAAAACTGTTTTTT.

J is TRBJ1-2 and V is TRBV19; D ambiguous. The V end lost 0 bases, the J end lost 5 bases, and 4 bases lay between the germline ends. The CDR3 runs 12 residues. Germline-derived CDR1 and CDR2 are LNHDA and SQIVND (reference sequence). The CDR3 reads CASSIDRYGYTF. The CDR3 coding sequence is TGTGCCAGTAGTATAGATCGGTATGGCTACACCTTC. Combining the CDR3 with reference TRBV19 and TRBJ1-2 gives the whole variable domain DGGITQSPKYLFRKEGQNVTLSCEQNLNHDAMYWYRQDPGQGLRLIYYSQIVNDFQKGDIAEGYSVSREKKESFPLTVTSAQKNPTAFYLCASSIDRYGYTFGSGTRLTVV.

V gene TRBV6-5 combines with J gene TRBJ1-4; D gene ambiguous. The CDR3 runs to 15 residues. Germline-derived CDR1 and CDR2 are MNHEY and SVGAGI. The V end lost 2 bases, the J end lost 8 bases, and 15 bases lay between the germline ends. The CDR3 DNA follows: TGTGCCAGCAGTTACGGGCCAGCCTCTCGGGAAAAACTGTTTTTT. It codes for CASSYGPASREKLFF.

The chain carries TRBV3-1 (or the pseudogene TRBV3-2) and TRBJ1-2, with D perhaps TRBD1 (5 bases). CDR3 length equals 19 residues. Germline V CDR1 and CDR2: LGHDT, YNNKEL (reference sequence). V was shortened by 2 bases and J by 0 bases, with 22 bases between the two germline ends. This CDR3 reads CASSQKSKVWDASNYGYTF. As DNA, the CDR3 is TGTGCCAGCAGCCAAAAATCTAAAGTATGGGACGCCTCTAACTATGGCTACACCTTC.

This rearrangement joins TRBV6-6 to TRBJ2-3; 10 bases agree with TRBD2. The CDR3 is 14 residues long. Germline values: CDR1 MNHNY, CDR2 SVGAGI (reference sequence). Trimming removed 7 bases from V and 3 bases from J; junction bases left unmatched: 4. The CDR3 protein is CASTLAGVTDTQYF. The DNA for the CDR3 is TGTGCCAGCACCCTAGCGGGAGTTACAGATACGCAGTATTTT.

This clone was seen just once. CDR3 region: CASSLGTSGSTDTQYF. The CDR3 nucleotides read TGTGCCAGCAGCTTAGGTACTAGCGGGAGCACAGATACGCAGTATTTT. This rearrangement joins TRBV11-3 to TRBJ2-3, with 9 bases matching TRBD2. This CDR3 has 16 residues. Germline lookup yields CDR1 SGHNT and CDR2 YENEEA. V lost 1 base and J lost 0; bases outside the gene matches: 2.

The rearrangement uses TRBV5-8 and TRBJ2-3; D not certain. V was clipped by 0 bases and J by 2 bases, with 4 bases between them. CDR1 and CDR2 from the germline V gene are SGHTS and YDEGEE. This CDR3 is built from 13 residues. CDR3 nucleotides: TGTGCCAGCAGCTTGGTGAACACAGATACGCAGTATTTT. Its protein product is CASSLVNTDTQYF.

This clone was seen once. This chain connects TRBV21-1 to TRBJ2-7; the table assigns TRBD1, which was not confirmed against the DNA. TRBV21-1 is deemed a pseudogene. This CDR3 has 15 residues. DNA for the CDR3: TGTGCCAGCAGCAAGACAGGGGACCCCTCCTACGAGCAGTACTTC. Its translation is CASSKTGDPSYEQYF.

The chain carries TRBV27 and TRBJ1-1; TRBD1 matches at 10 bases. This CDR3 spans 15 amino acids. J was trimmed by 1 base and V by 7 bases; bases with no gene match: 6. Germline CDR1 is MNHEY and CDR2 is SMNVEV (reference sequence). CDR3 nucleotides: TGTGCCAGCAACTCCGGGACAGGGGCGAACACTGAAGCTTTCTTT. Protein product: CASNSGTGANTEAFF.

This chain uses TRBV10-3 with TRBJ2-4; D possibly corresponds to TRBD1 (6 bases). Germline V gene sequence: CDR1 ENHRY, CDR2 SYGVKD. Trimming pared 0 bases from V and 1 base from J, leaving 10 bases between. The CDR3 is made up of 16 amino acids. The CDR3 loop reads CAISESEQGAKNIQYF. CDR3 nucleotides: TGTGCCATCAGTGAGTCGGAGCAGGGGGCCAAAAACATTCAGTACTTC.

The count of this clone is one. This chain's CDR3 is CAWSVSSGNTIYF. The DNA of the CDR3 is TGTGCCTGGTCTGTGAGCTCTGGAAACACCATATATTTT. The chain links TRBV30 to TRBJ1-3; D ambiguous. V gave up 5 bases and J gave up 0 bases, with 8 bases separating them. Germline V gene sequence: CDR1 GTSNPN, CDR2 SVGIG (reference sequence). This CDR3 is 13 amino acids long.

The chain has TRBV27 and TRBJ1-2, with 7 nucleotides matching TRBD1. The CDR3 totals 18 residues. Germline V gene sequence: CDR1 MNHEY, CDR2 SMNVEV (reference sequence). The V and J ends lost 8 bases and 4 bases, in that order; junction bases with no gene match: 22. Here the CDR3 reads CASYSFLGTVWGLYGYTF. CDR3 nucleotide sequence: TGTGCCAGCTACTCTTTCCTCGGGACAGTTTGGGGCCTCTATGGCTACACCTTC.

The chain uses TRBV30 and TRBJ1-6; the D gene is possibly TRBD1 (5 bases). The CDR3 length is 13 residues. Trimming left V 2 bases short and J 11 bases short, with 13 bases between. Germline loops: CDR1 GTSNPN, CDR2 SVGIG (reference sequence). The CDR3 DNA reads TGTGCCTGGAGTTTAAACCAAGGGGCACCCCTCCACTTT. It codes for CAWSLNQGAPLHF.

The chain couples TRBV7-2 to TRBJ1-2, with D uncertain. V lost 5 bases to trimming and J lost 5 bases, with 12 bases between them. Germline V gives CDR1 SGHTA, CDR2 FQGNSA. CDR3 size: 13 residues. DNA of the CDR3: TGTGCCAGCAGCCTGAGTTCCATTTATGGCTACACCTTC. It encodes CASSLSSIYGYTF. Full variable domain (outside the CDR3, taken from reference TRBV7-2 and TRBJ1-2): GAGVSQSPSNKVTEKGKDVELRCDPISGHTALYWYRQSLGQGLEFLIYFQGNSAPDKSGLPSDRFSAERTGGSVSTLTIQRTQQEDSAVYLCASSLSSIYGYTFGSGTRLTVV.

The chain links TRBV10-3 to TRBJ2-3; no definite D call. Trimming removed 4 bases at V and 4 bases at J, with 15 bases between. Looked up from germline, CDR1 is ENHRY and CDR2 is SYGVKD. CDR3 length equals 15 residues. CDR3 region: CAISAMEFGADTQYF. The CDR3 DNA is TGTGCCATCAGTGCAATGGAGTTTGGGGCAGATACGCAGTATTTT.

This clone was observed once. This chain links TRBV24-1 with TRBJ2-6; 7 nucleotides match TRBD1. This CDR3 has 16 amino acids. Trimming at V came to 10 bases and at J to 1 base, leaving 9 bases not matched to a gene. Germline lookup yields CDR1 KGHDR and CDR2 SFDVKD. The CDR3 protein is CATAGQANSGANVLTF. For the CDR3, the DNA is TGTGCCACAGCCGGACAGGCAAATTCTGGGGCCAACGTCCTGACTTTC.

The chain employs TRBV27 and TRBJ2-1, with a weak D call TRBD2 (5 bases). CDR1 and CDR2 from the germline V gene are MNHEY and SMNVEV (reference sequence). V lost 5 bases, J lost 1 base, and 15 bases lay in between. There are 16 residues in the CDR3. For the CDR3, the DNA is TGTGCCAGCAGTCCCGGACTGGCCAAGTCCTACAATGAGCAGTTCTTC. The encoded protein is CASSPGLAKSYNEQFF.

CDR3 region: CASSITGTYGYTF. The CDR3 DNA follows: TGTGCCAGCAGCATTACAGGGACCTATGGCTACACCTTC. The rearrangement uses TRBV9 and TRBJ1-2, with TRBD1 as a possible D gene (6 bases). Trimming took off 4 bases at V and 4 bases at J, with 11 bases between the two ends. This CDR3 contains 13 residues. Germline lookup yields CDR1 SGDLS and CDR2 YYNGEE.

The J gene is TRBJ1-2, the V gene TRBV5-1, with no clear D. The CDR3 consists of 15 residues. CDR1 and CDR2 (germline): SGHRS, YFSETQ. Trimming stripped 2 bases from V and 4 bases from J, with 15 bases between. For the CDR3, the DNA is TGCGCCAGCAGCTTAAGGTTAGAGGGTACCTATGGCTACACCTTC. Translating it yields CASSLRLEGTYGYTF.

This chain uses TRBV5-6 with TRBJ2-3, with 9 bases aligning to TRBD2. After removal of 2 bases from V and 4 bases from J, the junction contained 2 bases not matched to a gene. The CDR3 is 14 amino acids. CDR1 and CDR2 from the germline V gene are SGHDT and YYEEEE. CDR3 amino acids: CASSFIAGADTQYF. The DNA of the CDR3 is TGTGCCAGCAGCTTCATAGCGGGGGCAGATACGCAGTATTTT.

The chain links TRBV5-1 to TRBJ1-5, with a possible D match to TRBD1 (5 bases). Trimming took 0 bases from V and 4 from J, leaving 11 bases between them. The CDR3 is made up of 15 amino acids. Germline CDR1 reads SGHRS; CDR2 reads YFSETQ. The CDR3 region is CASSLVGGRNQPQHF. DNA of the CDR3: TGCGCCAGCAGCTTGGTGGGGGGTAGAAATCAGCCCCAGCATTTT. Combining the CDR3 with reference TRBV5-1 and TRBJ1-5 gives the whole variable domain KAGVTQTPRYLIKTRGQQVTLSCSPISGHRSVSWYQQTPGQGLQFLFEYFSETQRNKGNFPGRFSGRQFSNSRSEMNVSTLELGDSALYLCASSLVGGRNQPQHFGDGTRLSIL.

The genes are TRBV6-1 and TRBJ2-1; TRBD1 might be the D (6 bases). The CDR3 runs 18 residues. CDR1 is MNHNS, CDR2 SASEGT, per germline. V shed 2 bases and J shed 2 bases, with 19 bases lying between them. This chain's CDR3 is CASSESWWGQSTYNEQFF. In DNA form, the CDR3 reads TGTGCCAGCAGTGAATCATGGTGGGGGCAGTCCACCTACAATGAGCAGTTCTTC.

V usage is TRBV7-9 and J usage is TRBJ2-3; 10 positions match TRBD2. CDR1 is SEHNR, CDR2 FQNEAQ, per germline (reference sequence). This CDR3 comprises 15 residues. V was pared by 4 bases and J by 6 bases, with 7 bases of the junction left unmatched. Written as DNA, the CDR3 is TGTGCCAGCAGCTCTCAAGCGGGAGGGCCCGATACGCAGTATTTT. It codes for CASSSQAGGPDTQYF.